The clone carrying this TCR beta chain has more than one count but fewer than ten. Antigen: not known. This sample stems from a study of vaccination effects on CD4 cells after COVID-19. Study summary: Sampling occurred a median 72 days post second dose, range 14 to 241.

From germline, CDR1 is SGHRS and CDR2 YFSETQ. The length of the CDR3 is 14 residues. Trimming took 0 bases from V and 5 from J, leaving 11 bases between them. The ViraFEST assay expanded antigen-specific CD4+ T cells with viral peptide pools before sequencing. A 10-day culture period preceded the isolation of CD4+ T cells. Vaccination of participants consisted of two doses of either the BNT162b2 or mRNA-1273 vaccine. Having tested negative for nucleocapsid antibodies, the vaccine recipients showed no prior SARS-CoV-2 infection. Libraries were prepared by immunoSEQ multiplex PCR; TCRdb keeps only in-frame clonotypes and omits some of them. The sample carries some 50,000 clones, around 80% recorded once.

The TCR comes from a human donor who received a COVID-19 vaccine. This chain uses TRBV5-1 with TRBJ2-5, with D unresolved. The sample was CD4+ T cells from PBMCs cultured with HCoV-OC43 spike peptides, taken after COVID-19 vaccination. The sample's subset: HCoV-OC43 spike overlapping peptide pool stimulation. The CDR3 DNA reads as TGCGCCAGCAGCTTGGCGTCAGGTCAGGAGACCCAGTACTTC. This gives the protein CASSLASGQETQYF.